This T cell receptor delta chain was found in a study of γδ T cells in repeated Plasmodium falciparum infection. Study summary: Malian samples came from no-transmission periods or across acute febrile malaria episodes. Study-level points and caveats: Donors in Mali lived in a small rural village, largely one ethnic group.

TCRdb made new clone calls on the multiplex PCR reads using CATT. This sample has 45,000 to 60,000 delta-chain clones, with about 2% found just once. This clone was seen a handful of times. Its cognate antigen is unknown. TCRdb attributes to this sequence the protein of a much larger clone, which differs from the DNA translation at residue 20; a read error is likely, and the protein displayed is translated from the DNA. Sample: gamma-delta T cells from blood. This TCR came from a pool of human donors (malaria-infected and uninfected, not separated).

CDR3 region: CASRNPLSYPTPYWGIFLTTQLFF. The CDR3 DNA sequence: TGTGCCTCCAGAAACCCCCTTTCCTACCCCACCCCTTACTGGGGGATCTTTTTGACAACACAACTCTTCTTT. The rearrangement uses TRDV3 and TRDJ2, with 10 bases aligning to TRDD3. TCRdb is silent on the J gene; assignment here came from matching the DNA to germline. This CDR3 is 24 amino acids long. The germline V gene encodes CDR1 TVYSNPD and CDR2 GDNSRS (reference sequence).